Reported below is one TCR beta chain. This record comes from a study of blood T cell repertoires in COVID-19. Study background: Some COVID-19 samples were acute and others convalescent; all came from the United States, Italy and Spain. Sample material is recorded as cDNA or gDNA derived from T cells, B-cell-depleted T cells, or PBMCs.

In the source study's methods: Reference gene primers were amplified, and this amplification served to estimate nucleated cell counts. The data were produced by immunoSEQ multiplex PCR, yet TCRdb's version contains in-frame clones alone and is incomplete. V and J calls plus clone size are reproduced from that table; the DNA served to infer D and trimming. Of approximately 150,000 clones in the sample, around four fifths were seen once. The CDR3 is made up of 14 amino acids. CDR1 is MNHEY and CDR2 is SMNVEV in the germline V gene (reference sequence). V lost 5 bases and J lost 10; bases outside the gene matches: 10.

The receptor comes from a human donor in a cohort sampled during active COVID-19. The chain links TRBV27 to TRBJ2-1; 8 bases are shared with TRBD1. Sequenced: peripheral blood. CDR3 nucleotide sequence: TGTGCCAGCAGTCCCAGGGACAGGTTACGCGAGCAGTTCTTC. Its translation is CASSPRDRLREQFF.